Only a few counts were recorded for the clone carrying this T cell receptor (beta chain). Study processing details: It was from reference gene primer amplification that nucleated cell counts were estimated. Sequencing used immunoSEQ multiplex PCR; TCRdb keeps in-frame clones, though not all of them. V, J and clone size derive from that table, while D and trimming were established from the DNA sequence. The sample includes some 250,000 clones, 90% to 95% of them seen just once. This entry is derived from a study of blood T cell repertoires in COVID-19. Study information: There were acute and convalescent COVID-19 samples, and they came from the United States, Italy and Spain. T cells, B-cell-depleted T cells, or PBMCs provided the cDNA or gDNA that served as material.

Trimming shortened V by 2 bases and J by 10 bases, and 10 bases separated the two germline ends. CDR3 size: 12 residues. Germline V gene data show CDR1 as SGHRS and CDR2 as YFSETQ. The study assigned cohorts using participant-reported clinical history. The sequencing sample was made of PBMCs or T cells enriched from blood (not recorded which). This TCR was recovered from a human donor in a cohort exposed to, infected with or recovered from COVID-19 (not recorded which). The donor label of this sample is uncertain. V gene TRBV5-1 combines with J gene TRBJ2-1; weak D call: TRBD1 (6 bases). The CDR3 region is CASSFDRHEQFF. The CDR3 DNA sequence: TGCGCCAGCAGCTTCGACAGGCACGAGCAGTTCTTC. Full variable domain (remainder filled in from reference TRBV5-1 and TRBJ2-1): KAGVTQTPRYLIKTRGQQVTLSCSPISGHRSVSWYQQTPGQGLQFLFEYFSETQRNKGNFPGRFSGRQFSNSRSEMNVSTLELGDSALYLCASSFDRHEQFFGPGTRLTVL.